This TCR beta chain was retrieved from a study of T cells expressing NK-cell markers. TCRdb re-called the 5' RACE reads; one entry per CDR3 protein, DNA not given. In all, the sample yields over 120,000 distinct CDR3 sequences. Of note for this clonotype: The antigen is unknown.

The study, taken as a whole, reports: There were a few donors in whom these clonotypes also led the CD3+CD56-NKG2C+ fraction. In several donors, dominant NKG2C+ clonotypes were roughly 1.0-8% of CD8+ T cells.

From germline, CDR1 is SGHTA and CDR2 FQGNSA. This CDR3 spans 16 amino acids. The chain has TRBV7-2 and TRBJ2-1. The sample taken for sequencing was blood T cells: a sorted CD56 or NKG2C T cell subset, CD4+ or CD8+ T cells, or bulk PBMC T cells (not recorded which). This sequence was found in a man aged 18 to 29 in good health. The CDR3 loop reads CASSLEASLGHNEQFF.